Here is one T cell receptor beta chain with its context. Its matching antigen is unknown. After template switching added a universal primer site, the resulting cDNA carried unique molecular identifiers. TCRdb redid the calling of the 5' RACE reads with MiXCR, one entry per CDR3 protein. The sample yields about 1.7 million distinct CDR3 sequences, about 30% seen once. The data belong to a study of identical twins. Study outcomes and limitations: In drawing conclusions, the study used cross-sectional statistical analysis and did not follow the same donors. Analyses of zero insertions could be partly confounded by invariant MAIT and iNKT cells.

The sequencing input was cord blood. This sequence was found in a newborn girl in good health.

The CDR3 loop reads CASSWDRAKETQYF. The CDR3 region has the DNA TGCGCCAGCAGCTGGGACAGGGCCAAAGAGACCCAGTACTTC. This sequence joins TRBV5-1 and TRBJ2-5; 9 nucleotides line up with TRBD1. J was trimmed by 3 bases and V by 3 bases; bases with no gene match: 3. The CDR3 totals 14 residues. In germline, CDR1 is SGHRS, CDR2 YFSETQ. The whole variable domain, filled in from reference TRBV5-1 and TRBJ2-5, reads KAGVTQTPRYLIKTRGQQVTLSCSPISGHRSVSWYQQTPGQGLQFLFEYFSETQRNKGNFPGRFSGRQFSNSRSEMNVSTLELGDSALYLCASSWDRAKETQYFGPGTRLLVL.